The next 8 T cell receptor beta chains were all read from a single sample in a study of T-cell memory formation after mild COVID-19. TCRdb reprocessed the 5' RACE reads via MiXCR and lists one record per CDR3 protein. The table includes tens of thousands of distinct CDR3 sequences, approximately 16% detected once. What was sequenced was PBMCs or a T cell subset sorted from them (not recorded which). The receptors stem from a man younger than 35 who had mild COVID-19 (a few samples of this study predate the infection). Cell type and time point are not known.

The chain combines TRBV4-2 with TRBJ2-1; the match to TRBD2 covers 11 bases. Germline CDR1 LGHNA, CDR2 YNFKEQ. Germline trimming cut 1 base from V and 8 bases from J; bases unmatched to any gene: 7. The CDR3 loop spans 16 amino acids. CDR3 nucleotide sequence: TGTGCCAGCAGCCAAGGGCTAGCGGGGGGTTCGCATGAGCAGTTCTTC. This translates into CASSQGLAGGSHEQFF.

This clonotype appeared a few times. The chain is built from TRBV7-9 and TRBJ1-4; no clear D gene. CDR3 size: 15 residues. The germline V gene encodes CDR1 SEHNR and CDR2 FQNEAQ (reference sequence). V dropped 5 bases and J dropped 0 bases, with 10 bases sitting between them. Here the CDR3 reads CASSRSTTTNEKLFF. DNA for the CDR3: TGTGCCAGCAGCCGCTCGACAACAACTAATGAAAAACTGTTTTTT.

The chain has TRBV12-3 or TRBV12-4 and TRBJ2-1; no definite D call. This CDR3 region has 12 residues. Trimming shortened V by 2 bases and J by 5 bases, and 4 bases separated the two germline ends. The DNA of the CDR3 is TGTGCCAGCAGTTTACCAGACAATGAGCAGTTCTTC. This codes for CASSLPDNEQFF.

V and J are TRBV14 and TRBJ1-1; no firm D call. Trimming stripped 1 base from V and 0 bases from J, with 6 bases between. The CDR3 runs 14 residues. Per the germline V gene, CDR1 is SGHDN and CDR2 is FVKESK. This CDR3 reads CASSQVVLNTEAFF. As DNA, the CDR3 is TGTGCCAGCAGCCAAGTTGTACTGAACACTGAAGCTTTCTTT.

The chain has TRBV6-5 and TRBJ2-7; 9 bases fit TRBD2. V lost 8 bases, J lost 3 bases, and 5 bases stayed unmatched. This CDR3 is 13 amino acids long. Germline V lookup: CDR1 MNHEY, CDR2 SVGAGI. The CDR3 DNA reads as TGTGCCAGCGCGGGGGGGGGTAGCTACGAGCAGTACTTC. This encodes CASAGGGSYEQYF.

This clonotype was observed a handful of times. The V call is TRBV4-1, the J call TRBJ2-1; D is ambiguous. This CDR3 spans 16 amino acids. Looked up from germline, CDR1 is MGHRA and CDR2 is YSYEKL. V gave up 4 bases and J gave up 4 bases, with 17 bases separating them. CDR3 DNA sequence: TGCGCCAGCAGCCGCATGAGAACAACCCTTTACAATGAGCAGTTCTTC. Translating gives CASSRMRTTLYNEQFF.

This clonotype was detected only a few times. The chain joins TRBV12-3 or TRBV12-4 to TRBJ2-3; the match to TRBD2 covers 12 bases. The CDR3 has 16 amino acids. V lost 6 bases, J lost 2 bases, and 6 bases stayed unmatched. The CDR3 DNA sequence: TGTGCCAGCAGCCGACTAGCGGGGGAGGACACAGATACGCAGTATTTT. This codes for CASSRLAGEDTDTQYF.

V usage is TRBV4-2 and J usage is TRBJ2-6; D unresolved. Trimming took off 0 bases at V and 4 bases at J, with 7 bases between the two ends. The germline V gene has CDR1 LGHNA and CDR2 YNFKEQ. The CDR3 has 15 amino acids. The CDR3 bases are TGTGCCAGCAGCCAAGAGACCCCCGGGGCCAACGTCCTGACTTTC. Protein product: CASSQETPGANVLTF.